This T cell receptor beta chain stems from a study of cytomegalovirus exposure and HLA in healthy donors. Regarding the study as a whole: Rarity held for most TCR sequences, but there were some public TCRs that occurred in many donors.

The PCR made use of 60 Vbeta and 13 Jbeta primers. Some clones are missing from TCRdb's copy, which holds only in-frame ones; the method was immunoSEQ multiplex PCR. The sample has 100,000 or so clones; roughly 78% are singletons. In the case of this clone: Antigen unknown.

Trimming removed 1 base at V and 5 bases at J, with 22 bases between. The CDR3 consists of 17 residues. CDR1 is SGHRS, CDR2 YFSETQ, per germline. The receptor was isolated from a woman aged 40 to 55 in good health and CMV-seropositive. This chain uses TRBV5-1 with TRBJ2-7, with D tentatively TRBD2 (6 bases). Sequenced sample: PBMCs. The chain's CDR3 is CASSLRAEGAGRDEQYF. CDR3 DNA sequence: TGCGCCAGCAGCTTGCGAGCGGAGGGAGCGGGTCGGGACGAGCAGTACTTC.